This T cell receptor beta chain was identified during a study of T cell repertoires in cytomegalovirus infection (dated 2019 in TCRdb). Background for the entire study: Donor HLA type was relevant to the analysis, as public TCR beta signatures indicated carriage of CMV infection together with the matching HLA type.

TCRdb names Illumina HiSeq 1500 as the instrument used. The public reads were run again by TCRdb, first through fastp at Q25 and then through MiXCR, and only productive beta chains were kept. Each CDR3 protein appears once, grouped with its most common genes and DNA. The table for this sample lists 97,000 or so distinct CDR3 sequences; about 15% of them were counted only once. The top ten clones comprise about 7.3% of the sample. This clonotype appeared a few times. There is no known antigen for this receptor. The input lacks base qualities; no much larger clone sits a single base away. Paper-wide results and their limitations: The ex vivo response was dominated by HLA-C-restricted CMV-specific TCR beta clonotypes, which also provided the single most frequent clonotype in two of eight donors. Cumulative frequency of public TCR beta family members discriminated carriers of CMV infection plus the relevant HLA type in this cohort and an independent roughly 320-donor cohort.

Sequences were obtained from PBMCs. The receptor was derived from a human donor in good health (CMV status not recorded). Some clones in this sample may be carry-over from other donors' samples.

The CDR3 region: CASSDLGQGAGYTF. The DNA is TGTGCCAGCAGTGATTTGGGACAGGGGGCTGGCTACACCTTC. This sequence uses TRBV2 and TRBJ1-2; TRBD1 matches 12 bases in the middle. Based on the germline V gene, the CDR1 and CDR2 sequences are SNHLY and FYNNEI. After removal of 3 bases from V and 7 bases from J, the junction retains 3 bases not matched to a gene. The CDR3 covers 14 residues, taking in both the cysteine and the phenylalanine. Just CDR3 DNA is preserved here, 42 bases in frame from base 1.